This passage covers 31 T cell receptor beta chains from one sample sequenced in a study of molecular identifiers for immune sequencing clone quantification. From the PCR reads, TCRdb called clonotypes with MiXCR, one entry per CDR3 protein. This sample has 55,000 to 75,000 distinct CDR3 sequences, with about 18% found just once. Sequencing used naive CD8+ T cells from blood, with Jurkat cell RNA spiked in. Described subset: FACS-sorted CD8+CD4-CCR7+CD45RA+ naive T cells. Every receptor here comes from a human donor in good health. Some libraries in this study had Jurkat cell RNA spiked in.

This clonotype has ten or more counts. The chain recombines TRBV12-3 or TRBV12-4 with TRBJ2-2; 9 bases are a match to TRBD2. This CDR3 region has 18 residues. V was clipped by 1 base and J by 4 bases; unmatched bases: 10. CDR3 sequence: CASSLEGAGGPGTGELFF. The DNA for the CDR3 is TGTGCCAGCAGTTTAGAGGGGGCGGGAGGGCCGGGCACCGGGGAGCTGTTTTTT.

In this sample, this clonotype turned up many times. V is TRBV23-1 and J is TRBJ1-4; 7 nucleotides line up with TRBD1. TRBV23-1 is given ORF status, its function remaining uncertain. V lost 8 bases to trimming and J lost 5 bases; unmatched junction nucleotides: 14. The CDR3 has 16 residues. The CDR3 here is CASADRAAIQNEKLFF. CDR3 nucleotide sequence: TGCGCCAGCGCAGACAGGGCGGCCATCCAGAATGAAAAACTGTTTTTT.

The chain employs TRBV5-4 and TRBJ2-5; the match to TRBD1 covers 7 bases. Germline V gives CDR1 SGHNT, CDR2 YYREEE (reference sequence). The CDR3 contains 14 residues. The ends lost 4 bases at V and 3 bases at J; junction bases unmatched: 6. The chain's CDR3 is CASSEEDREETQYF. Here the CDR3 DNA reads TGTGCCAGCAGCGAAGAAGACAGGGAAGAGACCCAGTACTTC.

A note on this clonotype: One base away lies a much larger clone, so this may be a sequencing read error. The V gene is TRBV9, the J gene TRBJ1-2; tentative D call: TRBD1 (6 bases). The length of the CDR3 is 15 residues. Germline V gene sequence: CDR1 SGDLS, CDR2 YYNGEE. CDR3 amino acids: CASSVRGDSAGGYAF. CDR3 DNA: TGTGCCAGCAGCGTGAGGGGGGATAGCGCGGGAGGCTACGCCTTC.

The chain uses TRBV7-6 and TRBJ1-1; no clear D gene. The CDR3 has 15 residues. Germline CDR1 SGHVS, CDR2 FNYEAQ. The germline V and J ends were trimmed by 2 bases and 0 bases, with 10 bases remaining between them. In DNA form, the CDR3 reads TGTGCCAGCAGCTTAAGAGCAGCCATGAACACTGAAGCTTTCTTT. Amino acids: CASSLRAAMNTEAFF.

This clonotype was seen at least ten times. The CDR3 region has the DNA TGCGCCAGCAGCACGGGACAGGGGGCCGACGAGCAGTACTTC. Protein sequence: CASSTGQGADEQYF. The chain joins TRBV5-1 to TRBJ2-7; 12 bases are a match to TRBD1. The V and J ends lost 4 bases and 5 bases, in that order; junction bases with no gene match: 4. Germline lookup yields CDR1 SGHRS and CDR2 YFSETQ. The CDR3 sequence is 14 residues long.

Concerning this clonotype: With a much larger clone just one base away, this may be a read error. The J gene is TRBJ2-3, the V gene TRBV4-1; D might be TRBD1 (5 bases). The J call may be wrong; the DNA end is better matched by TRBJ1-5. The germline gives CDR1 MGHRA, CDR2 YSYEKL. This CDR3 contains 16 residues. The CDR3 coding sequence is TGCGCCAGCAGGAACTCGCCGGGACTAGCTACAGATACGCAGCATTTT. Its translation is CASRNSPGLATDTQHF.

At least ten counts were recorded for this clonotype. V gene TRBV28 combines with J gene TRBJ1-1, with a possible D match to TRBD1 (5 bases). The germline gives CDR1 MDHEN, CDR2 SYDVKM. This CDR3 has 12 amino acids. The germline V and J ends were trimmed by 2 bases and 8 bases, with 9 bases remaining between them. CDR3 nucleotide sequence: TGTGCCAGCAGTTTAGGGGCAGGGGAAGCTTTCTTT. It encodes CASSLGAGEAFF.

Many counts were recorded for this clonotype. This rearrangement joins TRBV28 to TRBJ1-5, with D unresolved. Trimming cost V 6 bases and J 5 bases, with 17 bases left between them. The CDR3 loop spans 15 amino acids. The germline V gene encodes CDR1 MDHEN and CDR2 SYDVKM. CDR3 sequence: CASSTDPRGDQPQHF. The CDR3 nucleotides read TGTGCCAGCAGCACCGACCCTCGGGGAGATCAGCCCCAGCATTTT.

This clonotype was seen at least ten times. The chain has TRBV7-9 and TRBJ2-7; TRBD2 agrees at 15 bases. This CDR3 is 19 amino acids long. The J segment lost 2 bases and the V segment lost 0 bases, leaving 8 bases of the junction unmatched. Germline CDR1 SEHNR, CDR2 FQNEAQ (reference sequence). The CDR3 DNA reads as TGTGCCAGCAGCTTAGCTCGGAGGACTAGCGGGAGGGCCGCCTACGAGCAGTACTTC. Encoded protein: CASSLARRTSGRAAYEQYF. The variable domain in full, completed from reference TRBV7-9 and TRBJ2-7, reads DTGVSQNPRHKITKRGQNVTFRCDPISEHNRLYWYRQTLGQGPEFLTYFQNEAQLEKSRLLSDRFSAERPKGSFSTLEIQRTEQGDSAMYLCASSLARRTSGRAAYEQYFGPGTRLTVT.

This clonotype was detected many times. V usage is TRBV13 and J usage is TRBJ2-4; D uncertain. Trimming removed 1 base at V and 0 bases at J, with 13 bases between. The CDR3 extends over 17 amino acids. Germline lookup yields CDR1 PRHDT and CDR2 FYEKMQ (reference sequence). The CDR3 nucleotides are TGTGCCAGCAGCTTAGTATCCAATAACTTAGCCAAAAACATTCAGTACTTC. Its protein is CASSLVSNNLAKNIQYF.

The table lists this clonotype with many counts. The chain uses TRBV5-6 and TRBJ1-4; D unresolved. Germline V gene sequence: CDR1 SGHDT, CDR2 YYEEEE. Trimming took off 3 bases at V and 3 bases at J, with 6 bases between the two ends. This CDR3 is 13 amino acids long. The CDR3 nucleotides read TGTGCCAGCAGCTGGGGTTCTAATGAAAAACTGTTTTTT. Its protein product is CASSWGSNEKLFF.

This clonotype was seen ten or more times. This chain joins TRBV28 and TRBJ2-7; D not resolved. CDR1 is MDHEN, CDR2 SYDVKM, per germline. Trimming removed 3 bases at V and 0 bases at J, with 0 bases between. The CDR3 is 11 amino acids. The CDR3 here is CASSFSYEQYF. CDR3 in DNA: TGTGCCAGCAGTTTCTCCTACGAGCAGTACTTC. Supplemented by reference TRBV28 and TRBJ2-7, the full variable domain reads DVKVTQSSRYLVKRTGEKVFLECVQDMDHENMFWYRQDPGLGLRLIYFSYDVKMKEKGDIPEGYSVSREKKERFSLILESASTNQTSMYLCASSFSYEQYFGPGTRLTVT.

CDR3 sequence reads: CATSTPGLAGGSSYEQYF. CDR3 coding DNA: TGTGCCACCTCTACACCGGGACTAGCGGGGGGAAGCTCCTACGAGCAGTACTTC. The V call is TRBV7-2, the J call TRBJ2-7; 15 positions match TRBD2. Germline CDR1 SGHTA, CDR2 FQGNSA. V gave up 10 bases and J gave up 0 bases; unmatched junction bases: 13. There are 18 residues in the CDR3.

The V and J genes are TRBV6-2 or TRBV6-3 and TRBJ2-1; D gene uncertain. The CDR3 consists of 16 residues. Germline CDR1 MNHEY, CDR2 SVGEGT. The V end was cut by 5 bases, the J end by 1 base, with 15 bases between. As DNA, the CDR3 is TGTGCCAGCAGTACCCCTCGACTGGTTTCCTACAATGAGCAGTTCTTC. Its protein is CASSTPRLVSYNEQFF.

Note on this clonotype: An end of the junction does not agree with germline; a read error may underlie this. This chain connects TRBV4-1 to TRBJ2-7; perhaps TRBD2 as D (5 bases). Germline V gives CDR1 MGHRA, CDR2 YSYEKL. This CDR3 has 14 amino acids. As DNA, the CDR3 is TGCGCCAGCAGCCCCCTAACGGGGTCCTACGAGCGGTACTTC. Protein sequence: CASSPLTGSYERYF.

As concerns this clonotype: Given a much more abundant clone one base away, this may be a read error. CDR3 bases: TGTGCCAGCAGCTTAGACCCATGGGATGTTCAGCCCCAGCATTTT. Translating gives CASSLDPWDVQPQHF. V usage is TRBV7-8 and J usage is TRBJ1-5; D uncertain. The CDR3 has 15 residues. Germline V gene data show CDR1 as SGHVS and CDR2 as FQNEAQ. V gave up 1 base and J gave up 6 bases, with 13 bases separating them.

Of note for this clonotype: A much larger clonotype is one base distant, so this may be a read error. The CDR3 coding sequence is TGTGCCAGCAGCCAAGGGCGGGAGGGCCCCGGGGAGCCGTTTTTT. Protein sequence: CASSQGREGPGEPFF. The V call is TRBV4-2, the J call TRBJ2-2, with 9 bases aligning to TRBD2. Germline values: CDR1 LGHNA, CDR2 YNFKEQ. There are 15 residues in the CDR3.

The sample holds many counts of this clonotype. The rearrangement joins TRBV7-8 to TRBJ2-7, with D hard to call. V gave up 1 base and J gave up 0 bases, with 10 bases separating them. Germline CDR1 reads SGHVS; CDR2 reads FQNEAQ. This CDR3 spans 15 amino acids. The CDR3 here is CASSLGSGSSYEQYF. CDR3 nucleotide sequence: TGTGCCAGCAGCTTAGGGTCGGGCAGCTCCTACGAGCAGTACTTC.

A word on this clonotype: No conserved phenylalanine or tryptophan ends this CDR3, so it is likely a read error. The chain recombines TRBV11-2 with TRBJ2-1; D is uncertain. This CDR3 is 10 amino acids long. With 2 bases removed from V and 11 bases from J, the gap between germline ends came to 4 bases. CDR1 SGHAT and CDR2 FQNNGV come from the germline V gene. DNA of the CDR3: TGTGCCAGCAGCTTATCTCAGCAGTTCCTC. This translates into CASSLSQQFL.

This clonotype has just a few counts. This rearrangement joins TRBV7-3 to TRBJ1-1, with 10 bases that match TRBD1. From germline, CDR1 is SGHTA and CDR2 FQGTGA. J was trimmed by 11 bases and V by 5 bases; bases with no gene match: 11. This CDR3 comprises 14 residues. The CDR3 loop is CASSPGTGDTGAFF. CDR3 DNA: TGTGCCAGCAGCCCCGGGACAGGGGACACTGGCGCTTTCTTT.

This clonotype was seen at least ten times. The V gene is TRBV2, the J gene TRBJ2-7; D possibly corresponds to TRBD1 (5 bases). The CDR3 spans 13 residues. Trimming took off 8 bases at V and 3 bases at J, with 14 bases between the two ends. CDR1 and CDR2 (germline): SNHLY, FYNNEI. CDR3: CASHQGLGYEQYF. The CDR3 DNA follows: TGTGCCAGCCACCAGGGCCTCGGCTACGAGCAGTACTTC.

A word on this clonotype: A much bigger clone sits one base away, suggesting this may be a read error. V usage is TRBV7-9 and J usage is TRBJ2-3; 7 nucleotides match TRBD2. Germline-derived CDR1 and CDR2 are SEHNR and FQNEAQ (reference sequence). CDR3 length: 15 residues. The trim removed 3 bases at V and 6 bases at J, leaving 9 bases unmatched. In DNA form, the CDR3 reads TGTGCCAGCAGCTTTGGGACTACAATAGGCGATACGCAGTATTTT. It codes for CASSFGTTIGDTQYF.

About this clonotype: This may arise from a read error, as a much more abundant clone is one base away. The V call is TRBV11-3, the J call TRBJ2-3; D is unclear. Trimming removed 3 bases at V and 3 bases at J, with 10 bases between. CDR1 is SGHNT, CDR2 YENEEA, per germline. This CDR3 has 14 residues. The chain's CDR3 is CASSFIRPTDTQYF. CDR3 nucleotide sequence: TGTGCCAGCAGCTTCATACGTCCGACAGATACGCAGTATTTT.

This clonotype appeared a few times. CDR3 in amino acids: CASSLSRPLLQETQYF. CDR3 DNA sequence: TGTGCCAGCAGCTTATCAAGACCCCTCCTCCAAGAGACCCAGTACTTC. The V and J genes are TRBV7-9 and TRBJ2-5; D is unclear. Deletions cut 2 bases from V and 1 base from J, with 14 bases between. The CDR3 is made up of 16 amino acids. Germline CDR1 reads SEHNR; CDR2 reads FQNEAQ (reference sequence).

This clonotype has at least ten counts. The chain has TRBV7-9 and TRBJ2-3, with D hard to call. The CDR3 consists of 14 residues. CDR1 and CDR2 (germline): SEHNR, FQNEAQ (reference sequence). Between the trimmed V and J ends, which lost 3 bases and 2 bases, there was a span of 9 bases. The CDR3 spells CASSLAYTTDTQYF. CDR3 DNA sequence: TGTGCCAGCAGCTTGGCGTATACCACAGATACGCAGTATTTT. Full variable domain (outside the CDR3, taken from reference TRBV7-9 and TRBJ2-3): DTGVSQNPRHKITKRGQNVTFRCDPISEHNRLYWYRQTLGQGPEFLTYFQNEAQLEKSRLLSDRFSAERPKGSFSTLEIQRTEQGDSAMYLCASSLAYTTDTQYFGPGTRLTVL.

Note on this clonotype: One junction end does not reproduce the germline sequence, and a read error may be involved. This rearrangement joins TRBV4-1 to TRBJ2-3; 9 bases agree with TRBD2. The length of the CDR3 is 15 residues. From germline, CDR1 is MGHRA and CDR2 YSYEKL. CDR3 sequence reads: CASSHLSGSEDTQYF. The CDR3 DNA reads TGCGCCAGCAGCCATCTTAGCGGGAGTGAAGATACACAGTATTTT.

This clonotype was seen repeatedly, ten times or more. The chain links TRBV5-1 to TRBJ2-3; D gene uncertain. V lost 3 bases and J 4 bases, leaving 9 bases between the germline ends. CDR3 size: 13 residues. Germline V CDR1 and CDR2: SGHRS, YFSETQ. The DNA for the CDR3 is TGCGCCAGCAGCTCCCTCCCCTCAGATACGCAGTATTTT. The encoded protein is CASSSLPSDTQYF.

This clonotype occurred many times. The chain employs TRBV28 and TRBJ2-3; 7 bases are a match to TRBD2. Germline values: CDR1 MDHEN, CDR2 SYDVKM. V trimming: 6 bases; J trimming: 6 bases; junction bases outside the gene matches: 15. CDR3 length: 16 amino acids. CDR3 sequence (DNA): TGTGCCAGCAGGTTCGAGGCCGGGACTATACAGGATACGCAGTATTTT. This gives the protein CASRFEAGTIQDTQYF.

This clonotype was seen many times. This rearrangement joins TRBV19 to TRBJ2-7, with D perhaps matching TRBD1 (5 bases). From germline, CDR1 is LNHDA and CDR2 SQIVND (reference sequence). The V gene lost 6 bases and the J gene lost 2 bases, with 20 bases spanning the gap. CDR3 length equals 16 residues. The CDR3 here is CASSPSQGWKAYEQYF. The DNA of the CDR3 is TGTGCCAGTAGCCCCTCCCAGGGTTGGAAGGCCTACGAGCAGTACTTC.

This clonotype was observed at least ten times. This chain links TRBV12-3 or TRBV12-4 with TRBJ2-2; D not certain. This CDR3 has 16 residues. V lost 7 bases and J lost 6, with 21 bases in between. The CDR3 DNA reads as TGTGCCAGCACCCTGGGTGGGTCCTCCGAGGCCGGGGAGCTGTTTTTT. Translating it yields CASTLGGSSEAGELFF.